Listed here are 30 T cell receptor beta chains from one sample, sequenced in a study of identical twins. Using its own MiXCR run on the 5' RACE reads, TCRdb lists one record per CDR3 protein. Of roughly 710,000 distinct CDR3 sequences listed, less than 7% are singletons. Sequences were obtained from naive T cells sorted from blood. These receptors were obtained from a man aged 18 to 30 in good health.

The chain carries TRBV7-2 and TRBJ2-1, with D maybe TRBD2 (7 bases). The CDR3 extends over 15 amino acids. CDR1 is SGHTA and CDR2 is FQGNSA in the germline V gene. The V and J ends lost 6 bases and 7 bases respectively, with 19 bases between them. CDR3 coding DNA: TGTGCCAGCAGGGGGGCGGGAGCGTTTAGGAATGAGCAGTTCTTC. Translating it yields CASRGAGAFRNEQFF.

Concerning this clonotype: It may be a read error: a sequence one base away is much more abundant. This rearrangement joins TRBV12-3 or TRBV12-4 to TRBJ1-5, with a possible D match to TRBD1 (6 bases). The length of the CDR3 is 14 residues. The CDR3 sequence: CTSTISQGNQPQHF. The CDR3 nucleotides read TGTACCAGCACCATCTCACAGGGAAATCAGCCCCAGCATTTT.

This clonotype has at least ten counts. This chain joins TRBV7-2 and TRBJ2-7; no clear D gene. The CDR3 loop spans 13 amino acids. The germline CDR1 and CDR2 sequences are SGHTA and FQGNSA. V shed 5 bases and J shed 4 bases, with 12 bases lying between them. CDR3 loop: CASSAAAHYEQYF. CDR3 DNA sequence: TGTGCCAGCAGCGCCGCCGCGCATTACGAGCAGTACTTC. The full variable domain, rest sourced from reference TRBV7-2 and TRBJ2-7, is GAGVSQSPSNKVTEKGKDVELRCDPISGHTALYWYRQSLGQGLEFLIYFQGNSAPDKSGLPSDRFSAERTGGSVSTLTIQRTQQEDSAVYLCASSAAAHYEQYFGPGTRLTVT.

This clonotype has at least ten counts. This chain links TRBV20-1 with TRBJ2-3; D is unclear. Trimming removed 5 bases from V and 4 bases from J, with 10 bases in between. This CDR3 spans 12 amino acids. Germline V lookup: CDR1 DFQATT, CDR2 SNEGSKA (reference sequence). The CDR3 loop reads CSAPPGSDTQYF. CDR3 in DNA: TGCAGTGCTCCTCCGGGTTCAGATACGCAGTATTTT.

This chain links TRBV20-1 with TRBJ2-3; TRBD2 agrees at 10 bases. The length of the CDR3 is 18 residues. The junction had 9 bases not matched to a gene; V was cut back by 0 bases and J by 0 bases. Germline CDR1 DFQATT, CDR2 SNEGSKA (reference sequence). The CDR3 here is CSARDYTSGISSTDTQYF. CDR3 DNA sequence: TGCAGTGCTAGAGATTACACTAGCGGGATCTCTAGCACAGATACGCAGTATTTT.

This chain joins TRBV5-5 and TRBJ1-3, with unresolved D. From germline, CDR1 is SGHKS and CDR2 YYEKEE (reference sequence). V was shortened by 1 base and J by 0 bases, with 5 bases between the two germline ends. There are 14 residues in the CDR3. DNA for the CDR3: TGTGCCAGCAGCTTGCCGACCTCTGGAAACACCATATATTTT. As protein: CASSLPTSGNTIYF.

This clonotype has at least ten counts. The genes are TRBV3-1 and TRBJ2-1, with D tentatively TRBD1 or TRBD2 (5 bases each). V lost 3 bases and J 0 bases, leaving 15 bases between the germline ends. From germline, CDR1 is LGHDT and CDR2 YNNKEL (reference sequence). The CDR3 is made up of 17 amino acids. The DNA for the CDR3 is TGTGCCAGCAGCCATATCCGGGACGCTAGCTCCTACAATGAGCAGTTCTTC. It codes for CASSHIRDASSYNEQFF.

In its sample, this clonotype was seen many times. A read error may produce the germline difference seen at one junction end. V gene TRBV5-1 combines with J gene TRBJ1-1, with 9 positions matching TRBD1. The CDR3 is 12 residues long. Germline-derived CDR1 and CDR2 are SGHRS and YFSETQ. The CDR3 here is CASSLGTGEAFF. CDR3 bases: TGTGCCAGCAGCTTAGGGACAGGGGAAGCTTTCTTT.

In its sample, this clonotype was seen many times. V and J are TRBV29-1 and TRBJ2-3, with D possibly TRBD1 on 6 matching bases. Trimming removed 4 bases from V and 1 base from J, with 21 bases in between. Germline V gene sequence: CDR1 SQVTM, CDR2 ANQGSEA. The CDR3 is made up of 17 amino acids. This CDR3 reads CSVVGFMRKGGTDTQYF. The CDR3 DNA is TGCAGCGTTGTGGGGTTTATGCGGAAGGGGGGCACAGATACGCAGTATTTT.

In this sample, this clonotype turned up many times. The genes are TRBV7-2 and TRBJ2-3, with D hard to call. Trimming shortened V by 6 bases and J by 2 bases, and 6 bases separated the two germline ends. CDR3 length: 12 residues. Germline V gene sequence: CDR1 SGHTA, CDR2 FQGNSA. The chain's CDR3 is CASRESTDTQYF. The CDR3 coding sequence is TGTGCCAGCAGAGAGTCCACAGATACGCAGTATTTT.

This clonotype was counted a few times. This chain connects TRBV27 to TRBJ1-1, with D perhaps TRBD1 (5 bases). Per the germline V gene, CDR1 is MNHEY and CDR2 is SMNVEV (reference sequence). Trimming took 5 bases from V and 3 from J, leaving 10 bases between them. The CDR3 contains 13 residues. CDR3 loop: CASSHGGYTEAFF. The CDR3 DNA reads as TGTGCCAGCAGTCATGGGGGGTACACTGAAGCTTTCTTT.

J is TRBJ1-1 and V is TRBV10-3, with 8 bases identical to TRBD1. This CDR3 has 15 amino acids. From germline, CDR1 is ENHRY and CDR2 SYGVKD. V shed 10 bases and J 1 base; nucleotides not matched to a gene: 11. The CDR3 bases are TGTGCCACCCTGTCGCGCGGACAGGGGAACACTGAAGCTTTCTTT. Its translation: CATLSRGQGNTEAFF.

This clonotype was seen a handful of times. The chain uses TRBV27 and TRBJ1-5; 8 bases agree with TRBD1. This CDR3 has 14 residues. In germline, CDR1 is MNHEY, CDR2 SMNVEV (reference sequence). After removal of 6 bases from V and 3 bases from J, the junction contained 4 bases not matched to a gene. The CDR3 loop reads CASRSGQDNQPQHF. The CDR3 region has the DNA TGTGCCAGCAGATCGGGACAGGACAATCAGCCCCAGCATTTT.

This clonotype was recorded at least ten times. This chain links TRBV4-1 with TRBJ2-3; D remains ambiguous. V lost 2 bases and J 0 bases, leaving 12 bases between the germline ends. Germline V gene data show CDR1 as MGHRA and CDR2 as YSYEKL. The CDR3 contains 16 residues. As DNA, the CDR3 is TGCGCCAGCAGCCAATCACACGGCCTAAGCACAGATACGCAGTATTTT. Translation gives CASSQSHGLSTDTQYF.

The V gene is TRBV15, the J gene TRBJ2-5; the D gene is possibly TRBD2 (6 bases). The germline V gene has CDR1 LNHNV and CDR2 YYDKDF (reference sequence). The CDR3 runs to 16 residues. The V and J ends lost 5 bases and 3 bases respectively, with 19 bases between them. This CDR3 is CATSGYGSSPKETQYF. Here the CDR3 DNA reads TGTGCCACCAGCGGTTACGGGAGTTCGCCCAAAGAGACCCAGTACTTC.

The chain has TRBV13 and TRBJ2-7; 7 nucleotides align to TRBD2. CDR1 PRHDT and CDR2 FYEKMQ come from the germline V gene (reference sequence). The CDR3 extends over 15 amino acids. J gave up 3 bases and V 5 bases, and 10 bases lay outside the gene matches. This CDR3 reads CASSTDGGTSYEQYF. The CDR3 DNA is TGTGCCAGCAGCACCGACGGGGGGACGAGCTACGAGCAGTACTTC.

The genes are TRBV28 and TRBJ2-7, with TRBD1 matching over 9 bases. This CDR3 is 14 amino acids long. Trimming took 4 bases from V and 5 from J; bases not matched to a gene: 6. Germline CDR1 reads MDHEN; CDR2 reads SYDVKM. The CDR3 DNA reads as TGTGCCAGCAGTTCATATAGGACAGGGGACGAGCAGTACTTC. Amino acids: CASSSYRTGDEQYF. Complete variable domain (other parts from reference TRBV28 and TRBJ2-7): DVKVTQSSRYLVKRTGEKVFLECVQDMDHENMFWYRQDPGLGLRLIYFSYDVKMKEKGDIPEGYSVSREKKERFSLILESASTNQTSMYLCASSSYRTGDEQYFGPGTRLTVT.

The CDR3 protein is CASIGAGVDYNEQFF. The CDR3 DNA is TGTGCCAGCATAGGGGCGGGAGTGGACTACAATGAGCAGTTCTTC. The chain has TRBV27 and TRBJ2-1, with 7 bases fitting TRBD2. Per the germline V gene, CDR1 is MNHEY and CDR2 is SMNVEV (reference sequence). The CDR3 contains 15 residues. The V segment lost 7 bases and the J segment 3 bases; nucleotides outside the gene matches: 9.

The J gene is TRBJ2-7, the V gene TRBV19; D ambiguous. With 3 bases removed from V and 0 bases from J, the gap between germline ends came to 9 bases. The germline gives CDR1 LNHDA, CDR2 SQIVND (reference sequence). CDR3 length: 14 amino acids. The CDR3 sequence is CASSMVFGSYEQYF. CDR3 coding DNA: TGTGCCAGTAGTATGGTGTTCGGCTCCTACGAGCAGTACTTC.

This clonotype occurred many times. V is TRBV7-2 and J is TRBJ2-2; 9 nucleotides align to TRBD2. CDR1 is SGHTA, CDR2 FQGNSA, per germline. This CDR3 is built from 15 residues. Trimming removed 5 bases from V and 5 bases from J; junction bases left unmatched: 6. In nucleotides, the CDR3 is TGTGCCAGCAGCCTAAGACTAGCGGAGACCGGGGAGCTGTTTTTT. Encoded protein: CASSLRLAETGELFF. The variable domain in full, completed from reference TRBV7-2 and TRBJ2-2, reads GAGVSQSPSNKVTEKGKDVELRCDPISGHTALYWYRQSLGQGLEFLIYFQGNSAPDKSGLPSDRFSAERTGGSVSTLTIQRTQQEDSAVYLCASSLRLAETGELFFGEGSRLTVL.

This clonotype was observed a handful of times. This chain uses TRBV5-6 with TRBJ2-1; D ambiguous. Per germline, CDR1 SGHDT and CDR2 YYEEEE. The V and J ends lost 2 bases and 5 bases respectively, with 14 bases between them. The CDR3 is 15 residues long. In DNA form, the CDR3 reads TGTGCCAGCAGCTTCTGGGCGACCGGAAACAATGAGCAGTTCTTC. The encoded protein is CASSFWATGNNEQFF. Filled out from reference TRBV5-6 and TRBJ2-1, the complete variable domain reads DAGVTQSPTHLIKTRGQQVTLRCSPKSGHDTVSWYQQALGQGPQFIFQYYEEEERQRGNFPDRFSGHQFPNYSSELNVNALLLGDSALYLCASSFWATGNNEQFFGPGTRLTVL.

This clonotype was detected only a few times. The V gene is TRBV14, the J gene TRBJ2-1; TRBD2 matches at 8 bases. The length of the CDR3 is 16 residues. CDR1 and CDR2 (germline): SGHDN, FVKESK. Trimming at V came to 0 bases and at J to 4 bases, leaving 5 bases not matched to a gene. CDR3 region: CASSQDVLAAYNEQFF. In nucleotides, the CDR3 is TGTGCCAGCAGCCAAGACGTACTAGCGGCATACAATGAGCAGTTCTTC.

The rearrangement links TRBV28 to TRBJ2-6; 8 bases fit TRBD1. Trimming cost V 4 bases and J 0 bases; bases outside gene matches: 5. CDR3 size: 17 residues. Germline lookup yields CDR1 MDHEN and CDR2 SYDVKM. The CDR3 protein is CASSYRGSLSGANVLTF. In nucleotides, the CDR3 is TGTGCCAGCAGTTACAGGGGGTCCCTCTCTGGGGCCAACGTCCTGACTTTC.

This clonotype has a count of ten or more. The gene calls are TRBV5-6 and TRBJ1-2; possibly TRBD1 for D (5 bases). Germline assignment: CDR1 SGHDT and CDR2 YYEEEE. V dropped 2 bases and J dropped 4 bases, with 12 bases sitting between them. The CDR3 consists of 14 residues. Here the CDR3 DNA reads TGTGCCAGCAGCTTTCCGGGACTCCTCTATGGCTACACCTTC. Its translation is CASSFPGLLYGYTF. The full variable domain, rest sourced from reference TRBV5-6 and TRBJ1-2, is DAGVTQSPTHLIKTRGQQVTLRCSPKSGHDTVSWYQQALGQGPQFIFQYYEEEERQRGNFPDRFSGHQFPNYSSELNVNALLLGDSALYLCASSFPGLLYGYTFGSGTRLTVV.

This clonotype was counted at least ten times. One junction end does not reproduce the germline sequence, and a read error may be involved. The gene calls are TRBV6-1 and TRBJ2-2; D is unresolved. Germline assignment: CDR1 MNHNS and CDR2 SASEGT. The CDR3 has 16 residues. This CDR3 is CASTYLGAENPGELFF. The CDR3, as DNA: TGTGCCAGCACCTACCTCGGTGCAGAGAACCCCGGGGAGCTGTTTTTT.

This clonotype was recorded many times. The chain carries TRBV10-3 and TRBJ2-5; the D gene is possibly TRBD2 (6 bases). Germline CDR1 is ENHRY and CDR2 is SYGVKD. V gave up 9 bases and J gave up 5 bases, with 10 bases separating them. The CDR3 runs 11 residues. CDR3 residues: CAIGGGETQYF. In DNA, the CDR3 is TGTGCCATTGGGGGAGGCGAGACCCAGTACTTC.

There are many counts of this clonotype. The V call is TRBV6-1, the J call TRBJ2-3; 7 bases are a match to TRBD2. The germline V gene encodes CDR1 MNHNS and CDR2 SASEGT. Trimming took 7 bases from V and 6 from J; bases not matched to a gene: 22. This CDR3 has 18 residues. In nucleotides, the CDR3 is TGTGCCAGCAATAGCCCCGCCCTAGCGGAAGATCGGAGGGATACGCAGTATTTT. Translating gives CASNSPALAEDRRDTQYF.

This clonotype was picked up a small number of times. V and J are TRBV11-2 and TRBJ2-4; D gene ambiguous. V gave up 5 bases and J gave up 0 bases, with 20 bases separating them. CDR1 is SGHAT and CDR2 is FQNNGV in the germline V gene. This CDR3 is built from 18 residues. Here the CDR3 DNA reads TGTGCCAGCAGCCAGACGGATTGGGGAAGACTAGCCAAAAACATTCAGTACTTC. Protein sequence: CASSQTDWGRLAKNIQYF. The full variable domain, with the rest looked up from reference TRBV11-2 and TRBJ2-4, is EAGVAQSPRYKIIEKRQSVAFWCNPISGHATLYWYQQILGQGPKLLIQFQNNGVVDDSQLPKDRFSAERLKGVDSTLKIQPAKLEDSAVYLCASSQTDWGRLAKNIQYFGAGTRLSVL.

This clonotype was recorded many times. In nucleotides, the CDR3 is TGTGCCAGCAGCCCTGCCGGGACAGCGTCTTCCTATGGCTACACCTTC. Protein: CASSPAGTASSYGYTF. This chain joins TRBV11-2 and TRBJ1-2, with 7 bases aligning to TRBD1. This CDR3 has 16 residues. J gave up 4 bases and V 5 bases, and 13 bases lay outside the gene matches. CDR1 and CDR2 (germline): SGHAT, FQNNGV.

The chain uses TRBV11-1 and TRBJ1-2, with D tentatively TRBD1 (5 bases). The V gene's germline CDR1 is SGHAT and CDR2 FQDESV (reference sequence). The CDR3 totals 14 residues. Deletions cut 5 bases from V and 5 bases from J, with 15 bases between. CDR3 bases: TGTGCCAGCAGCGACAGAACTTACGGATATGGCTACACCTTC. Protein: CASSDRTYGYGYTF.